These 32 T cell receptor beta chains were sequenced from one sample in a study of monozygotic twins with inflammatory bowel disease. With the 5' RACE reads reprocessed, TCRdb shows one record per CDR3 protein and no DNA. The table for this sample gives over 130,000 distinct CDR3 sequences. The sequencing sample was made of blood. The receptor source for this set is a human donor with ulcerative colitis or Crohn's disease, or a healthy co-twin of an affected twin (not recorded which).

V gene TRBV27 combines with J gene TRBJ1-5; checking the TCRdb D call of TRBD1 is not possible without DNA. This CDR3 is 17 amino acids long. The germline V gene encodes CDR1 MNHEY and CDR2 SMNVEV (reference sequence). This CDR3 reads CASSSDSRQGLGQPQHF.

V is TRBV14 and J is TRBJ2-3; with no DNA, the TCRdb D assignment of TRBD1 cannot be verified. The CDR3 is 15 residues long. The germline CDR1 and CDR2 sequences are SGHDN and FVKESK. The CDR3: CASSNRDRATDTQYF.

This chain uses TRBV6-2 or TRBV6-3 with TRBJ1-1. The CDR3 extends over 13 amino acids. CDR1 MNHEY and CDR2 SVGEGT come from the germline V gene. The CDR3 spells CASSRNRIAEAFF.

V usage is TRBV5-4 and J usage is TRBJ1-1; TCRdb proposes TRBD1, but this gene call is untestable without DNA. The germline gives CDR1 SGHNT, CDR2 YYREEE (reference sequence). The length of the CDR3 is 14 residues. CDR3 in amino acids: CASSWSGGITEAFF.

J is TRBJ2-1 and V is TRBV20-1; there is no DNA to check the TCRdb D call of TRBD2. This CDR3 spans 15 amino acids. The germline gives CDR1 DFQATT, CDR2 SNEGSKA (reference sequence). CDR3 region: CSADSGGGTYNEQFF.

V gene TRBV20-1 combines with J gene TRBJ2-1; TCRdb's D call of TRBD1 is untestable without DNA. Germline loops: CDR1 DFQATT, CDR2 SNEGSKA (reference sequence). CDR3 length: 14 residues. CDR3 sequence reads: CSARRQGWENEQFF.

The chain employs TRBV11-1 and TRBJ1-4; TCRdb's D call of TRBD1 is untestable without DNA. Germline V gene lookup returns CDR1 SGHAT and CDR2 FQDESV (reference sequence). The CDR3 spans 18 residues. The CDR3 protein is CASSLGLSGARVGEKLFF.

This chain joins TRBV5-1 and TRBJ2-7. The CDR3 spans 15 residues. The germline V gene encodes CDR1 SGHRS and CDR2 YFSETQ. The CDR3 spells CASSLAREITYEQYF.

This chain uses TRBV4-1 with TRBJ1-5; the D gene TCRdb calls, TRBD1, cannot be checked with no DNA. The CDR3 covers 15 residues. Germline V gene sequence: CDR1 MGHRA, CDR2 YSYEKL. CDR3 loop: CVSSRRARENQPQHF.

The V gene is TRBV12-3 or TRBV12-4, the J gene TRBJ2-7. This CDR3 contains 12 residues. The CDR3 sequence is CASSLRLGEQYF.

The chain is built from TRBV3-1 and TRBJ1-3; the TCRdb call, TRBD1, lacks DNA for checking. The CDR3 has 14 residues. Germline CDR1 is LGHDT and CDR2 is YNNKEL (reference sequence). The CDR3 here is CASSRGQGKNTIYF.

The V and J genes are TRBV20-1 and TRBJ1-5; TCRdb designates TRBD1, a call that cannot be tested without DNA. The CDR3 length is 13 residues. Germline CDR1 and CDR2: DFQATT and SNEGSKA (reference sequence). The CDR3 loop reads CSAWTGEGQPQHF.

This chain uses TRBV14 with TRBJ2-7; TCRdb's D call of TRBD2 is untestable without DNA. The CDR3 is 15 residues long. The germline V gene encodes CDR1 SGHDN and CDR2 FVKESK. This CDR3 reads CASSPVAGKPYEQYF.

V and J are TRBV20-1 and TRBJ2-7; lacking DNA, the TRBD2 call made by TCRdb goes unchecked. Looked up from germline, CDR1 is DFQATT and CDR2 is SNEGSKA (reference sequence). The CDR3 covers 15 residues. CDR3 sequence: CSARDRRVALYEQYF.

The chain has TRBV4-3 and TRBJ2-2; the TRBD2 assignment by TCRdb is unverifiable without DNA. Per the germline V gene, CDR1 is LGHNA and CDR2 is YSLEER. This CDR3 is 18 amino acids long. The CDR3 protein is CASSQLTSGGPNTGELFF.

This chain links TRBV19 with TRBJ2-3; TCRdb lists TRBD2, though no DNA is available to test this call. In germline, CDR1 is LNHDA, CDR2 SQIVND (reference sequence). CDR3 size: 15 residues. CDR3 sequence: CASSIERGATDTQYF. Combining the CDR3 with reference TRBV19 and TRBJ2-3 gives the whole variable domain DGGITQSPKYLFRKEGQNVTLSCEQNLNHDAMYWYRQDPGQGLRLIYYSQIVNDFQKGDIAEGYSVSREKKESFPLTVTSAQKNPTAFYLCASSIERGATDTQYFGPGTRLTVL.

This chain joins TRBV5-1 and TRBJ2-1; there is no DNA to check the TCRdb D call of TRBD2. The CDR3 spans 16 residues. Germline V gene sequence: CDR1 SGHRS, CDR2 YFSETQ. CDR3 amino acids: CASSSEGGGFYNEQFF.

The genes are TRBV20-1 and TRBJ1-3. CDR1 and CDR2 from the germline V gene are DFQATT and SNEGSKA (reference sequence). The CDR3 runs 16 residues. CDR3 amino acids: CSAREMGLPSGNTIYF.

The CDR3 loop reads CATPRSTGDLFF. The V and J genes are TRBV5-1 and TRBJ2-2; no DNA is available, so the TRBD1 call from TCRdb remains unchecked. The CDR3 is 12 amino acids. The germline V gene has CDR1 SGHRS and CDR2 YFSETQ.

The V gene is TRBV2, the J gene TRBJ2-7; the D call of TRBD1 rests on TCRdb alone, since no DNA is present to check it. Germline V gene lookup returns CDR1 SNHLY and CDR2 FYNNEI. The CDR3 spans 15 residues. The CDR3 is CASSIRDRNIYEQYF.

The chain employs TRBV18 and TRBJ1-1; with no DNA, the TCRdb D assignment of TRBD1 cannot be verified. CDR3 length: 16 amino acids. From germline, CDR1 is KGHSH and CDR2 LQKENI. The CDR3 reads CASSPSVTGPGTEAFF.

CDR3: CASSQTSPNTGELFF. The V gene is TRBV12-3 or TRBV12-4, the J gene TRBJ2-2; TCRdb's D gene call, TRBD2, goes unchecked for lack of DNA. CDR3 length: 15 residues.

This sequence joins TRBV7-9 and TRBJ2-7; lacking DNA, the TRBD2 call made by TCRdb goes unchecked. CDR1 SEHNR and CDR2 FQNEAQ come from the germline V gene (reference sequence). The CDR3 sequence is 15 residues long. CDR3 sequence: CASSASRQVPYEQYF.

The rearrangement uses TRBV2 and TRBJ2-7; TCRdb proposes TRBD2, but this gene call is untestable without DNA. The CDR3 sequence is 13 residues long. From germline, CDR1 is SNHLY and CDR2 FYNNEI. The chain's CDR3 is CAWASTSSYEQYF.

Judged by frequency, this clonotype is medium-sized (0.01 to 0.1%). CDR3 sequence reads: CASSQDIRGVGIQYF. The chain is built from TRBV3-1 and TRBJ2-4; there is no DNA to check the TCRdb D call of TRBD1. CDR1 LGHDT and CDR2 YNNKEL come from the germline V gene (reference sequence). The CDR3 totals 15 residues.

The rearrangement uses TRBV24-1 and TRBJ2-5; checking the TCRdb D call of TRBD2 is not possible without DNA. Germline CDR1 and CDR2: KGHDR and SFDVKD. CDR3 length: 15 residues. The chain's CDR3 is CATSDLGGSGETQYF.

This chain joins TRBV6-4 and TRBJ2-1; TCRdb's D call of TRBD2 is untestable without DNA. This CDR3 has 19 residues. The germline CDR1 and CDR2 sequences are MRHNA and SNTAGT. The CDR3 sequence: CASNSRSAGGAAAYNEQFF.

This chain uses TRBV20-1 with TRBJ2-3. The CDR3 contains 11 residues. CDR1 is DFQATT and CDR2 is SNEGSKA in the germline V gene (reference sequence). The CDR3 here is CSAKTQHTQYF.

V and J are TRBV30 and TRBJ2-7; without DNA, the TCRdb call of TRBD1 cannot be checked. Looked up from germline, CDR1 is GTSNPN and CDR2 is SVGIG (reference sequence). There are 13 residues in the CDR3. The CDR3 protein is CAWRRTGLYEQYF.

This rearrangement joins TRBV5-4 to TRBJ1-2. The germline V gene encodes CDR1 SGHNT and CDR2 YYREEE (reference sequence). There are 14 residues in the CDR3. The CDR3 is CASRLGPETRGYTF.

The rearrangement links TRBV12-3 or TRBV12-4 to TRBJ1-2; absent DNA, TCRdb's TRBD1 call cannot be checked. The CDR3 is made up of 17 amino acids. The CDR3 sequence: CASSLFQNRQGGYGYTF.

The V gene is TRBV9, the J gene TRBJ1-6; TCRdb reports TRBD1, a call that lacks DNA to check it against. CDR3 length equals 20 residues. CDR1 and CDR2 (germline): SGDLS, YYNGEE. This chain's CDR3 is CASSASTGGGHPLYNSPLHF.